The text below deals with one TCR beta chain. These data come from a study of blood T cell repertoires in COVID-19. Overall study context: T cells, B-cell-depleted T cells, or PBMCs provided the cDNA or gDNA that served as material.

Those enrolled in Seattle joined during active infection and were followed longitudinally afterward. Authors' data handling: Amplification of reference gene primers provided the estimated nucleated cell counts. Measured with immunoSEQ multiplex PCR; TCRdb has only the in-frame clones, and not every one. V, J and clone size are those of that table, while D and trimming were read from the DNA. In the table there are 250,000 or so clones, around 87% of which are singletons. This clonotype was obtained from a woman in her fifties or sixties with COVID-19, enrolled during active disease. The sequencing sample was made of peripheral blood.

The DNA for the CDR3 is TGTGCCAGTAGTATTGGGGGCGCAGGGTCCGGCTACACCTTC. Its protein is CASSIGGAGSGYTF. The rearrangement joins TRBV19 to TRBJ1-2; a possible D gene is TRBD1 (6 bases). Germline V gene sequence: CDR1 LNHDA, CDR2 SQIVND (reference sequence). V was trimmed by 3 bases and J by 8 bases, leaving 16 bases between them. The CDR3 has 14 amino acids.